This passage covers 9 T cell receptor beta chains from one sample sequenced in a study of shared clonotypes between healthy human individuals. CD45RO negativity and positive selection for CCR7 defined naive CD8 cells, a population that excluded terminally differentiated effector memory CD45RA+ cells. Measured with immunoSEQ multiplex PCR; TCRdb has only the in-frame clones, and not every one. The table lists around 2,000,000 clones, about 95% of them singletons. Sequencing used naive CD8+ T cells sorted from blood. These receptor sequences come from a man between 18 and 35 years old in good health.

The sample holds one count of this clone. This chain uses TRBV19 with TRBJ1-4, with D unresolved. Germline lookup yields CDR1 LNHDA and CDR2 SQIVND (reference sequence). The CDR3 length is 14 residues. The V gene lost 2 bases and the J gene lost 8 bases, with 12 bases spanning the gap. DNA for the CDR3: TGTGCCAGTAGTATAAGTAAAGGTGGAGAAAAACTGTTTTTT. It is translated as CASSISKGGEKLFF.

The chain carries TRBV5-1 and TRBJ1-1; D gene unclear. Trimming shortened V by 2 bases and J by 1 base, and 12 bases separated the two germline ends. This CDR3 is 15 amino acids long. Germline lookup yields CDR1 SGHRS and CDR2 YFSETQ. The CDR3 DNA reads TGCGCCAGCAGCTTCTATTGGGAGCAGAACACTGAAGCTTTCTTT. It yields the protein CASSFYWEQNTEAFF.

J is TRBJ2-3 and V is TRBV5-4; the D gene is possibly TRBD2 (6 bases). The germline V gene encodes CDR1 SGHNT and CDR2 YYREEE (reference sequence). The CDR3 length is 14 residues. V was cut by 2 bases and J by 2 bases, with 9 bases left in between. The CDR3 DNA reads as TGTGCCAGCAGCTTTAGCGGCGCCACAGATACGCAGTATTTT. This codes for CASSFSGATDTQYF.

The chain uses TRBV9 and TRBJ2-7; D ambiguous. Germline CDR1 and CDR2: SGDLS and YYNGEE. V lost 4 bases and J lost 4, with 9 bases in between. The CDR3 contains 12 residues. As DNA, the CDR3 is TGTGCCAGCAGCACTGACACTTACGAGCAGTACTTC. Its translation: CASSTDTYEQYF.

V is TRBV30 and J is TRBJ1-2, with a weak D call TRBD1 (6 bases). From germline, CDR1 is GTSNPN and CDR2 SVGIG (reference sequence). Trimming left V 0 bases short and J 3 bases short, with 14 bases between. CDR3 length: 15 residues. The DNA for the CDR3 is TGTGCCTGGAGTGTAGAAGGACAGCCCTACTATGGCTACACCTTC. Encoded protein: CAWSVEGQPYYGYTF.

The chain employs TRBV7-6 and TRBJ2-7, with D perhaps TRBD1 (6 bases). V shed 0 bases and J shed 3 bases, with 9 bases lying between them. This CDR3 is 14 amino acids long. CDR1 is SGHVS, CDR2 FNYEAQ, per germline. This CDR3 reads CASSLAAGDYEQYF. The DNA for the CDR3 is TGTGCCAGCAGCTTAGCGGCAGGGGACTACGAGCAGTACTTC.

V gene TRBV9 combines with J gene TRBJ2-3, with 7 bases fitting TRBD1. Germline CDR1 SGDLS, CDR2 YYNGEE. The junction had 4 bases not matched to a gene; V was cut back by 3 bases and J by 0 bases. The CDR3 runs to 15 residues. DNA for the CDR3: TGTGCCAGCAGCGATGCAGGGGGAAGCACAGATACGCAGTATTTT. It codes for CASSDAGGSTDTQYF.

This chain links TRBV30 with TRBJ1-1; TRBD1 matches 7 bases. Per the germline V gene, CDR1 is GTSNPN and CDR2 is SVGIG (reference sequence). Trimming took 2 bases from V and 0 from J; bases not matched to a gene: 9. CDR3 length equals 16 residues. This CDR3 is CAWSQGGAGMNTEAFF. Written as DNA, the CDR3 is TGTGCCTGGAGTCAAGGGGGCGCGGGAATGAACACTGAAGCTTTCTTT. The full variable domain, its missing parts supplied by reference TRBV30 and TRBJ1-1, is SQTIHQWPATLVQPVGSPLSLECTVEGTSNPNLYWYRQAAGRGLQLLFYSVGIGQISSEVPQNLSASRPQDRQFILSSKKLLLSDSGFYLCAWSQGGAGMNTEAFFGQGTRLTVV.

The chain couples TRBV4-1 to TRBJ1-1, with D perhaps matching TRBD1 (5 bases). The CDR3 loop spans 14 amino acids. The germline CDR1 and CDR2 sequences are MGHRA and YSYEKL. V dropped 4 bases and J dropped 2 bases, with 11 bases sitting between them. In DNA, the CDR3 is TGCGCCAGCAGCCTTGGGACGGTCAACACTGAAGCTTTCTTT. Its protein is CASSLGTVNTEAFF.